Listed below are T cell receptor beta chains from one sample, sequenced in a study of T cells after posttransplantation cyclophosphamide. TCRdb's copy holds only in-frame clones and misses some; the assay was immunoSEQ multiplex PCR. In the table there are roughly 18,000 clones, around 78% of which are singletons. Material for sequencing was memory CD4+ T cells sorted from blood. The receptors were gathered from a man aged 25 to 45 in good health and a related stem cell transplant donor. Each CDR3 is given with its conserved first and last residue. The order of the fields is J gene, V gene, D gene, clone size, CDR3 protein, CDR3 DNA. A D gene is named only where the DNA matches it firmly. Clone size is stated in some rows and not others, as once, few, many or a class when expanded.

j_call: TRBJ2-1; v_call: TRBV19; d_call: TRBD1; clone_size: .; cdr3_aa: CASSSRGQPNNEQFF; cdr3_nt: TGTGCCAGTAGTTCCCGGGGACAGCCAAACAATGAGCAGTTCTTC
j_call: TRBJ1-6; v_call: TRBV27; d_call: .; clone_size: .; cdr3_aa: CASSFLAQNSPLHF; cdr3_nt: TGTGCCAGCAGTTTCCTAGCACAAAATTCACCCCTCCACTTT
j_call: TRBJ1-2; v_call: TRBV5-6; d_call: .; clone_size: .; cdr3_aa: CASSLTGIYGYTF; cdr3_nt: TGTGCCAGCAGCTTGACAGGGATCTATGGCTACACCTTC
j_call: TRBJ2-3; v_call: TRBV7-9; d_call: .; clone_size: .; cdr3_aa: CASSLGSGGSSDTQYF; cdr3_nt: TGTGCCAGCAGCTTAGGATCTGGAGGGTCCTCAGATACGCAGTATTTT
j_call: TRBJ1-4; v_call: TRBV28; d_call: TRBD1; clone_size: .; cdr3_aa: CASSGRDRPNEKLFF; cdr3_nt: TGTGCCAGCAGTGGCCGGGACAGACCTAATGAAAAACTGTTTTTT
j_call: TRBJ1-2; v_call: TRBV28; d_call: .; clone_size: .; cdr3_aa: CASSIHPGRANYGYTF; cdr3_nt: TGTGCCAGCAGTATTCACCCGGGGAGGGCTAACTATGGCTACACCTTC
j_call: TRBJ1-6; v_call: TRBV4-2; d_call: .; clone_size: .; cdr3_aa: CASSLHQQGNSPLHF; cdr3_nt: TGTGCCAGCAGCCTCCATCAGCAGGGTAATTCACCCCTCCACTTT
j_call: TRBJ2-5; v_call: TRBV2; d_call: TRBD1; clone_size: few; cdr3_aa: CASRQGEGKETQYF; cdr3_nt: TGTGCCAGCAGGCAGGGGGAAGGAAAAGAGACCCAGTACTTC
j_call: TRBJ2-6; v_call: TRBV19; d_call: .; clone_size: .; cdr3_aa: CASTFFRGSSGANVLTF; cdr3_nt: TGTGCCAGTACTTTCTTCAGGGGTAGCTCTGGGGCCAACGTCCTGACTTTC
j_call: TRBJ1-1; v_call: TRBV19; d_call: .; clone_size: once; cdr3_aa: CASSIVAGEPNTEAFF; cdr3_nt: TGTGCCAGTAGTATCGTGGCAGGGGAACCGAACACTGAAGCTTTCTTT
j_call: TRBJ2-7; v_call: TRBV9; d_call: TRBD1; clone_size: few; cdr3_aa: CASSVGQGLGYEQYF; cdr3_nt: TGTGCCAGCAGCGTAGGACAGGGCCTAGGGTACGAGCAGTACTTC
j_call: TRBJ2-3; v_call: TRBV6-1; d_call: .; clone_size: .; cdr3_aa: CASSEMRGGVLDTQYF; cdr3_nt: TGTGCCAGCAGTGAGATGAGGGGGGGGGTTCTAGATACGCAGTATTTT
j_call: TRBJ1-1; v_call: TRBV6-1; d_call: .; clone_size: once; cdr3_aa: CATRDREAFF; cdr3_nt: TGTGCCACCCGAGACAGAGAAGCTTTCTTT
j_call: TRBJ2-5; v_call: TRBV5-1; d_call: TRBD1; clone_size: .; cdr3_aa: CASSAGQAYQETQYF; cdr3_nt: TGCGCCAGCAGCGCGGGACAGGCGTACCAAGAGACCCAGTACTTC
j_call: TRBJ2-1; v_call: TRBV25-1; d_call: .; clone_size: .; cdr3_aa: CASSESSHREQFF; cdr3_nt: TGTGCCAGCAGTGAGTCCTCCCACAGGGAGCAGTTCTTC
j_call: TRBJ2-1; v_call: TRBV19; d_call: TRBD2; clone_size: .; cdr3_aa: CASSVGTSGGGSSYNEQFF; cdr3_nt: TGTGCCAGTAGTGTCGGGACTAGCGGGGGGGGTAGCTCCTACAATGAGCAGTTCTTC
j_call: TRBJ2-2; v_call: TRBV18; d_call: .; clone_size: .; cdr3_aa: CASSPRRGSNTGELFF; cdr3_nt: TGTGCCAGCTCACCACGGCGAGGATCGAACACCGGGGAGCTGTTTTTT
j_call: TRBJ1-5; v_call: TRBV10-2; d_call: TRBD1; clone_size: .; cdr3_aa: CASSEGDRVNQPQHF; cdr3_nt: TGCGCCAGCAGTGAGGGGGACAGGGTCAATCAGCCCCAGCATTTT
j_call: TRBJ2-1; v_call: TRBV5-1; d_call: TRBD2; clone_size: .; cdr3_aa: CASSLSWTSGYNEQFF; cdr3_nt: TGCGCCAGCAGCTTGTCGTGGACTAGCGGTTACAATGAGCAGTTCTTC
j_call: TRBJ1-2; v_call: TRBV18; d_call: .; clone_size: .; cdr3_aa: CASSLNGDSGGYGYTF; cdr3_nt: TGTGCCAGCTCACTCAACGGGGACTCGGGGGGCTATGGCTACACCTTC
j_call: TRBJ1-1; v_call: TRBV2; d_call: .; clone_size: few; cdr3_aa: CASSGLRNTEAFF; cdr3_nt: TGTGCCAGCTCGGGACTCCGGAACACTGAAGCTTTCTTT
j_call: TRBJ2-2; v_call: TRBV11-3; d_call: .; clone_size: .; cdr3_aa: CASGQNTGELFF; cdr3_nt: TGTGCCAGCGGACAGAACACCGGGGAGCTGTTTTTT
j_call: TRBJ2-3; v_call: TRBV18; d_call: TRBD2; clone_size: .; cdr3_aa: CASSPRPGGAGTDTQYF; cdr3_nt: TGTGCCAGCTCACCCCGTCCCGGGGGGGCCGGCACAGATACGCAGTATTTT
j_call: TRBJ1-1; v_call: TRBV7-2; d_call: .; clone_size: .; cdr3_aa: CASSLEYEVGRWGDTEAFF; cdr3_nt: TGTGCCAGCAGCTTAGAGTATGAGGTGGGACGATGGGGGGACACTGAAGCTTTCTTT
j_call: TRBJ2-1; v_call: TRBV7-2; d_call: TRBD2; clone_size: .; cdr3_aa: CASSGGLYNEQFF; cdr3_nt: TGTGCCAGCAGCGGGGGACTATACAATGAGCAGTTCTTC
j_call: TRBJ2-1; v_call: TRBV2; d_call: .; clone_size: once; cdr3_aa: CASSERLDTEQFF; cdr3_nt: TGTGCCAGCAGTGAGCGGTTGGACACTGAGCAGTTCTTC
j_call: TRBJ2-3; v_call: TRBV2; d_call: TRBD2; clone_size: once; cdr3_aa: CASSSSGGVTDTQYF; cdr3_nt: TGTGCCAGCAGTTCATCGGGAGGGGTCACAGATACGCAGTATTTT
j_call: TRBJ2-5; v_call: TRBV7-9; d_call: .; clone_size: .; cdr3_aa: CASSSNRDETQYF; cdr3_nt: TGTGCCAGCAGCTCCAACAGGGATGAGACCCAGTACTTC
j_call: TRBJ2-2; v_call: TRBV6-5; d_call: .; clone_size: .; cdr3_aa: CASSSYTGELFF; cdr3_nt: TGTGCCAGCAGTTCCTACACCGGGGAGCTGTTTTTT
j_call: TRBJ2-5; v_call: TRBV6-6; d_call: TRBD1; clone_size: .; cdr3_aa: CASSYFRDRLQETQYF; cdr3_nt: TGTGCCAGCAGTTACTTTCGGGACAGACTCCAAGAGACCCAGTACTTC
j_call: TRBJ2-7; v_call: TRBV5-1; d_call: TRBD2; clone_size: .; cdr3_aa: CASSLLAGGLTYEQYF; cdr3_nt: TGCGCCAGCAGCCTACTAGCGGGGGGGCTTACTTACGAGCAGTACTTC
j_call: TRBJ1-3; v_call: TRBV7-9; d_call: .; clone_size: .; cdr3_aa: CASSFRVRDITSGNTIYF; cdr3_nt: TGTGCCAGCAGCTTCAGAGTGAGGGACATTACCTCTGGAAACACCATATATTTT
j_call: TRBJ2-2; v_call: TRBV6-1; d_call: TRBD2; clone_size: .; cdr3_aa: CASSEAGTIGELFF; cdr3_nt: TGTGCCAGCAGTGAAGCGGGGACTATCGGGGAGCTGTTTTTT
j_call: TRBJ2-4; v_call: TRBV19; d_call: .; clone_size: .; cdr3_aa: CASSIVRAAAKNIQYF; cdr3_nt: TGTGCCAGTAGTATAGTGCGGGCTGCGGCCAAAAACATTCAGTACTTC
j_call: TRBJ1-1; v_call: TRBV11-2; d_call: TRBD1; clone_size: .; cdr3_aa: CASSLGQGAQAFF; cdr3_nt: TGTGCCAGCAGCTTAGGGCAGGGGGCGCAAGCTTTCTTT
j_call: TRBJ2-7; v_call: TRBV28; d_call: .; clone_size: few; cdr3_aa: CASSFKRGINSEQYF; cdr3_nt: TGTGCCAGCAGTTTTAAAAGGGGAATCAACAGCGAGCAGTACTTC
j_call: TRBJ2-2; v_call: TRBV7-2; d_call: TRBD2; clone_size: .; cdr3_aa: CASTLGTSGVYANTGELFF; cdr3_nt: TGTGCCAGCACCCTGGGGACTAGCGGGGTGTACGCGAACACCGGGGAGCTGTTTTTT
j_call: TRBJ1-4; v_call: TRBV19; d_call: .; clone_size: few; cdr3_aa: CASSIDLTGLDEKLFF; cdr3_nt: TGTGCCAGTAGTATAGACCTGACAGGATTGGATGAAAAACTGTTTTTT
j_call: TRBJ1-2; v_call: TRBV28; d_call: TRBD1; clone_size: .; cdr3_aa: CASSQGAMGLGYTF; cdr3_nt: TGTGCCAGCAGCCAGGGGGCGATGGGATTAGGCTACACCTTC
j_call: TRBJ2-7; v_call: TRBV7-8; d_call: TRBD1; clone_size: few; cdr3_aa: CASSFRDRANEQYF; cdr3_nt: TGTGCCAGCAGCTTCCGGGACAGGGCTAACGAGCAGTACTTC
j_call: TRBJ1-1; v_call: TRBV7-3; d_call: .; clone_size: .; cdr3_aa: CASSPTTGPNTEAFF; cdr3_nt: TGTGCCAGCAGCCCGACGACAGGACCGAACACTGAAGCTTTCTTT
j_call: TRBJ2-3; v_call: TRBV7-2; d_call: TRBD2; clone_size: .; cdr3_aa: CASSLASGGTDTQYF; cdr3_nt: TGTGCCAGCAGCTTAGCTAGCGGGGGAACAGATACGCAGTATTTT
j_call: TRBJ2-2; v_call: TRBV19; d_call: .; clone_size: .; cdr3_aa: CASSTGQTFANTGELFF; cdr3_nt: TGTGCCAGTAGTACCGGACAGACGTTCGCGAACACCGGGGAGCTGTTTTTT
j_call: TRBJ1-5; v_call: TRBV19; d_call: TRBD1; clone_size: .; cdr3_aa: CASSPRDRVNQPQHF; cdr3_nt: TGTGCCAGTAGTCCCCGGGACAGGGTCAATCAGCCCCAGCATTTT